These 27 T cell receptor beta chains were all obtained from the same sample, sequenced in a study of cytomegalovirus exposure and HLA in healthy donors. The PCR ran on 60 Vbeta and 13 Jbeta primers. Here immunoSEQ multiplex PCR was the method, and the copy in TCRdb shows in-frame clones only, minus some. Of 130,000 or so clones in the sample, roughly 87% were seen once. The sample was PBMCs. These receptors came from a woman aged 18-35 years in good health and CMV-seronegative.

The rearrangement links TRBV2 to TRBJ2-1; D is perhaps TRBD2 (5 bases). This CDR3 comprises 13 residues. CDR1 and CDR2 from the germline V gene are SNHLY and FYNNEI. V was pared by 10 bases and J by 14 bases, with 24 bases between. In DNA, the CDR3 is TGTGCCACCCAACCCGGAATCGGGAATAGGAAGTTCTTC. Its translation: CATQPGIGNRKFF. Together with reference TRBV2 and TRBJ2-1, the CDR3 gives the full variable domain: EPEVTQTPSHQVTQMGQEVILRCVPISNHLYFYWYRQILGQKVEFLVSFYNNEISEKSEIFDDQFSVERPDGSNFTLKIRSTKLEDSAMYFCATQPGIGNRKFFGPGTRLTVL.

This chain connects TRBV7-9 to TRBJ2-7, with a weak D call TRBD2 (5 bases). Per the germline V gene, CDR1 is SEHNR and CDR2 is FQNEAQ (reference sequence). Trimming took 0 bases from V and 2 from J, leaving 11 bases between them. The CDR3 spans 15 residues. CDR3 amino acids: CASSLATGNTYEQYF. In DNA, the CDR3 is TGTGCCAGCAGCTTAGCGACCGGGAATACCTACGAGCAGTACTTC. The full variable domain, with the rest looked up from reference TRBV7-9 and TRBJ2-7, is DTGVSQNPRHKITKRGQNVTFRCDPISEHNRLYWYRQTLGQGPEFLTYFQNEAQLEKSRLLSDRFSAERPKGSFSTLEIQRTEQGDSAMYLCASSLATGNTYEQYFGPGTRLTVT.

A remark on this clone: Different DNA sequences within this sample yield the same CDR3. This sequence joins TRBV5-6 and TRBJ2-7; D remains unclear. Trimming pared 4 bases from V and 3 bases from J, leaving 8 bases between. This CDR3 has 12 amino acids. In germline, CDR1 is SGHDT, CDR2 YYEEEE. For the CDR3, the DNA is TGTGCCAGCAGCCTGCGTCTCTACGAGCAGTACTTC. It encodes CASSLRLYEQYF.

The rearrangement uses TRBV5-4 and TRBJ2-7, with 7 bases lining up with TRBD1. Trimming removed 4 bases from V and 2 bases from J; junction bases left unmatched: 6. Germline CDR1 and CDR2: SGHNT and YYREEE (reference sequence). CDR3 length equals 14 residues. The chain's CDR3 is CASSTRTGAYEQYF. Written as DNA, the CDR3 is TGTGCCAGCAGCACACGAACAGGGGCCTACGAGCAGTACTTC.

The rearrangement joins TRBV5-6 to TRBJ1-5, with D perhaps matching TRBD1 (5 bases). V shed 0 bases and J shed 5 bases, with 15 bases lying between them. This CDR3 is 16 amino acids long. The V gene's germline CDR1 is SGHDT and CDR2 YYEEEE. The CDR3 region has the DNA TGTGCCAGCAGCTTGGGCCTGGGGCAGGGTGATCAGCCCCAGCATTTT. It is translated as CASSLGLGQGDQPQHF.

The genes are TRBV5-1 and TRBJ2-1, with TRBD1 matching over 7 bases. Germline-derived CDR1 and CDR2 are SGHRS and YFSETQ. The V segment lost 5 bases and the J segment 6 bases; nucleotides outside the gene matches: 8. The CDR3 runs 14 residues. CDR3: CASRIRQGGNEQFF. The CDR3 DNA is TGCGCCAGCAGGATCAGACAGGGCGGCAATGAGCAGTTCTTC.

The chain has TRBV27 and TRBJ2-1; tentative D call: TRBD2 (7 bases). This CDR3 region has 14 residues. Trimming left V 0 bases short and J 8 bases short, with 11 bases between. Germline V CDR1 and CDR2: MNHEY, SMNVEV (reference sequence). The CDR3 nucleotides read TGTGCCAGCAGTTTATCCGGGGGGCATCATGAGCAGTTCTTC. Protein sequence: CASSLSGGHHEQFF.

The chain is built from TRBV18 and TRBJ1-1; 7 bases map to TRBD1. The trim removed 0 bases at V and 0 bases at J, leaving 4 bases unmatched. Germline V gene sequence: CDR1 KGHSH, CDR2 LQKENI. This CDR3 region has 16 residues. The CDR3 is CASSPPGQSMNTEAFF. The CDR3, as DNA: TGTGCCAGCTCACCACCGGGACAGAGTATGAACACTGAAGCTTTCTTT.

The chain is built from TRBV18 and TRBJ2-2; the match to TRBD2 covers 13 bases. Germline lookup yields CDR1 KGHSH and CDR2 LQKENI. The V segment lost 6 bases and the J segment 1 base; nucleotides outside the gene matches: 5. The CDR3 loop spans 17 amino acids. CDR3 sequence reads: CASSLGTSGKNTGELFF. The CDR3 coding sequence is TGTGCCAGCTCCCTCGGGACTAGCGGGAAGAACACCGGGGAGCTGTTTTTT.

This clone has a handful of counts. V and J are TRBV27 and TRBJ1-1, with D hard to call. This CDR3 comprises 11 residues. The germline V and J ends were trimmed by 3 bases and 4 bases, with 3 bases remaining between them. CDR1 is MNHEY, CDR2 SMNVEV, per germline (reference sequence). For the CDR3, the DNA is TGTGCCAGCAGTTTCGGCACTGAAGCTTTCTTT. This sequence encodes CASSFGTEAFF.

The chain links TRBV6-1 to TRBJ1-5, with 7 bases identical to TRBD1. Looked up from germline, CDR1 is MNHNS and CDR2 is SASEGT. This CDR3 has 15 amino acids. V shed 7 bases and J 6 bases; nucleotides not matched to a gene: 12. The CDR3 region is CASKLSDREVQPQHF. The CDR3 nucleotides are TGTGCCAGCAAGTTATCCGACAGGGAGGTTCAGCCCCAGCATTTT.

CDR3 residues: CASSLAVKNTEAFF. DNA of the CDR3: TGTGCCAGCAGCCTTGCGGTTAAAAACACTGAAGCTTTCTTT. The chain uses TRBV7-2 and TRBJ1-1; D call uncertain. This CDR3 spans 14 amino acids. The ends were cut back, 5 bases at V and 2 bases at J, with 12 bases in the middle. Per germline, CDR1 SGHTA and CDR2 FQGNSA. Full variable domain (rest looked up from reference TRBV7-2 and TRBJ1-1): GAGVSQSPSNKVTEKGKDVELRCDPISGHTALYWYRQSLGQGLEFLIYFQGNSAPDKSGLPSDRFSAERTGGSVSTLTIQRTQQEDSAVYLCASSLAVKNTEAFFGQGTRLTVV.

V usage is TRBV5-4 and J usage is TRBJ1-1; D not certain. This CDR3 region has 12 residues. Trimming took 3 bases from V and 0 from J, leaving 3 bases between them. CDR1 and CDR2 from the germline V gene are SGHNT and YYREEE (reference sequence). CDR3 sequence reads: CASSSVNTEAFF. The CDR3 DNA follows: TGTGCCAGCAGCTCGGTGAACACTGAAGCTTTCTTT.

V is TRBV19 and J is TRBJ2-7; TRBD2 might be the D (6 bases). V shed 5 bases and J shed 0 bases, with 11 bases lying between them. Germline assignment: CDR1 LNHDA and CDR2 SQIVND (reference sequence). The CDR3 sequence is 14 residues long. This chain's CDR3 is CASSPGDGSYEQYF. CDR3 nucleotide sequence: TGTGCCAGTAGTCCGGGGGACGGCTCCTACGAGCAGTACTTC.

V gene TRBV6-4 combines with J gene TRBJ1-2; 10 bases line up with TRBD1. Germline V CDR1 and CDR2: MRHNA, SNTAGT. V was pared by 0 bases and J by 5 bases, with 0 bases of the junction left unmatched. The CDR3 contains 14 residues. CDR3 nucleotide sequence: TGTGCCAGCAGTGACTCGGACAGGGGGTATGGCTACACCTTC. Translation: CASSDSDRGYGYTF.

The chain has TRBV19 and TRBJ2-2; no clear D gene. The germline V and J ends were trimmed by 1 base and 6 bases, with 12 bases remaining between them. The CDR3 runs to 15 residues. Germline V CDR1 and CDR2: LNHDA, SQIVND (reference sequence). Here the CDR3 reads CASSIGFTRPGELFF. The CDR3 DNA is TGTGCCAGTAGTATAGGGTTTACGAGGCCCGGGGAGCTGTTTTTT.

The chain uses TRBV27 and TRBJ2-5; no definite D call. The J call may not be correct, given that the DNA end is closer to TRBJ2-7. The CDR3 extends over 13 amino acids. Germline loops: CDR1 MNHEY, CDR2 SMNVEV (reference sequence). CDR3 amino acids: CASRPASSYEQYF. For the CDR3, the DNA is TGTGCCAGCAGGCCCGCGAGTTCCTACGAGCAGTACTTC.

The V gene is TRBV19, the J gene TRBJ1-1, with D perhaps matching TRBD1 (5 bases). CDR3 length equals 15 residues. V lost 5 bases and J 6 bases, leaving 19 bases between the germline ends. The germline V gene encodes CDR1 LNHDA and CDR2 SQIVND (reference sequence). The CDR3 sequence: CASSRQGGVIAEAFF. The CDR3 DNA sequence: TGTGCCAGTAGTCGCCAGGGAGGGGTGATCGCTGAAGCTTTCTTT.

CDR3 protein: CASTLGGNTEAFF. CDR3 sequence (DNA): TGTGCCAGCACCCTCGGGGGGAACACTGAAGCTTTCTTT. This chain links TRBV28 with TRBJ1-1; D may be TRBD1 (5 bases). Trimming took off 7 bases at V and 1 base at J, with 10 bases between the two ends. Germline CDR1 MDHEN, CDR2 SYDVKM. The CDR3 extends over 13 amino acids.

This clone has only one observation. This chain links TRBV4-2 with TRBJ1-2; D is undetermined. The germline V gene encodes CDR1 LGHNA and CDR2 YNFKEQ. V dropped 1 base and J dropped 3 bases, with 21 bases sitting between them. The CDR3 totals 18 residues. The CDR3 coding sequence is TGTGCCAGCAGCCAAGGAAGCGTTATGGCAGCTCCCTACTATGGCTACACCTTC. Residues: CASSQGSVMAAPYYGYTF.

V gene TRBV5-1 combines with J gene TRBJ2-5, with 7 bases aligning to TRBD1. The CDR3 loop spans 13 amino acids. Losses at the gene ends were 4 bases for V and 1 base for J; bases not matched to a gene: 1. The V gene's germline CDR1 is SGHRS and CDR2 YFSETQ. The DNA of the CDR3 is TGCGCCAGCAGCCCAGGGGGCCAAGAGACCCAGTACTTC. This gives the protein CASSPGGQETQYF.

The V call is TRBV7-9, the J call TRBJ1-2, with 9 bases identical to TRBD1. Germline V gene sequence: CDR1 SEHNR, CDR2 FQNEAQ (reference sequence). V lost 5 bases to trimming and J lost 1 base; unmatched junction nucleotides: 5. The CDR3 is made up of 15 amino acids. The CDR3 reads CASSHRDRDNYGYTF. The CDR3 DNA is TGTGCCAGCAGCCATAGGGACAGGGATAACTATGGCTACACCTTC.

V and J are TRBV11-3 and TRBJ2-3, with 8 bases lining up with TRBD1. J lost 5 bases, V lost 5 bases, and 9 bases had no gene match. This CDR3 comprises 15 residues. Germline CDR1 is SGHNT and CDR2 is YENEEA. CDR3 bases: TGTGCCAGCAGCGCCCGGACAGGGCTGAAAGATACGCAGTATTTT. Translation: CASSARTGLKDTQYF.

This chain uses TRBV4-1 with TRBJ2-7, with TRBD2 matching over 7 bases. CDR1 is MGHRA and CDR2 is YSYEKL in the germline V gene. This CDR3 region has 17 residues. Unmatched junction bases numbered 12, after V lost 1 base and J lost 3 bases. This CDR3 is CASSQGGGRTRSYEQYF. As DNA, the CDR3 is TGCGCCAGCAGCCAAGGGGGAGGCCGGACTAGGAGCTACGAGCAGTACTTC.

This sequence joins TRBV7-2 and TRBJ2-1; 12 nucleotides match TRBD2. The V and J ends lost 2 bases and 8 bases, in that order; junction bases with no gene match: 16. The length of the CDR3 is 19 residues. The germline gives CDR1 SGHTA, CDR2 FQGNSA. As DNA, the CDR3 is TGTGCCAGCAGCTTAATCCGTATACTAGCGGGGGGTGAGGGGGATGAGCAGTTCTTC. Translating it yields CASSLIRILAGGEGDEQFF.

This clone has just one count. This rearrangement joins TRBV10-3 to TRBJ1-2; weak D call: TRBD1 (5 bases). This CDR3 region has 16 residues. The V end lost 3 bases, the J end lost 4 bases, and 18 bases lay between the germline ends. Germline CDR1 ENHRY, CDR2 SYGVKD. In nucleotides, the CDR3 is TGTGCCATCAGTGACCCAACTACAGGCGTCCCCTATGGCTACACCTTC. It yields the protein CAISDPTTGVPYGYTF.

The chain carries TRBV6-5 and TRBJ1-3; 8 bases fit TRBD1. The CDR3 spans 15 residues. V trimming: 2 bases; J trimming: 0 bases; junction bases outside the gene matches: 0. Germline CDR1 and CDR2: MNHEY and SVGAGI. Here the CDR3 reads CASSYTGGSGNTIYF. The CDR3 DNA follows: TGTGCCAGCAGTTACACAGGGGGCTCTGGAAACACCATATATTTT.